These 6 T cell receptor beta chains came from one sample sequenced in a study of T cell responses to AZD1222 COVID-19 vaccine. Clones were sequenced by immunoSEQ multiplex PCR, and TCRdb holds only the in-frame ones, with some missing. The sample carries approximately 220,000 clones, about 93% recorded once. Material: peripheral blood, obtained on day 0 of MenACWY control vaccination. The receptors stem from an adult in good health.

Written as DNA, the CDR3 is TGTGCCAGCTCAAGACAGGAGAGTACTGAAGCTTTCTTT. It is translated as CASSRQESTEAFF. The chain has TRBV18 and TRBJ1-1; D is perhaps TRBD1 (6 bases). Trimming stripped 5 bases from V and 5 bases from J, with 12 bases between. CDR1 and CDR2 (germline): KGHSH, LQKENI. CDR3 size: 13 residues. The whole variable domain, remainder taken from reference TRBV18 and TRBJ1-1, is NAGVMQNPRHLVRRRGQEARLRCSPMKGHSHVYWYRQLPEEGLKFMVYLQKENIIDESGMPKERFSAEFPKEGPSILRIQQVVRGDSAAYFCASSRQESTEAFFGQGTRLTVV.

The chain employs TRBV29-1 and TRBJ2-1; no firm D call. Germline V gene sequence: CDR1 SQVTM, CDR2 ANQGSEA. V was clipped by 7 bases and J by 8 bases, with 9 bases between them. The CDR3 totals 10 residues. CDR3 sequence reads: CSAAFHEQFF. For the CDR3, the DNA is TGCAGCGCGGCCTTCCATGAGCAGTTCTTC.

The chain has TRBV28 and TRBJ1-6; maybe TRBD1 (6 bases). The CDR3 loop spans 14 amino acids. Germline CDR1 MDHEN, CDR2 SYDVKM. The V gene lost 8 bases and the J gene lost 7 bases, with 15 bases spanning the gap. The CDR3 DNA reads TGTGCCAGCGGACGGGGGGCCGGGAATTCACCCCTCCACTTT. Its protein product is CASGRGAGNSPLHF.

The rearrangement links TRBV5-6 to TRBJ1-1, with 8 positions matching TRBD1. Germline V lookup: CDR1 SGHDT, CDR2 YYEEEE. The CDR3 runs 14 residues. With V trimmed by 0 bases and J by 5 bases, 3 bases remained unmatched. CDR3 region: CASSLVGDRTEAFF. CDR3 DNA sequence: TGTGCCAGCAGCTTGGTGGGGGACAGGACTGAAGCTTTCTTT.

V and J are TRBV18 and TRBJ2-1, with D perhaps matching TRBD2 (6 bases). This CDR3 has 17 residues. Germline CDR1 is KGHSH and CDR2 is LQKENI. V gave up 6 bases and J gave up 1 base, with 19 bases separating them. CDR3: CASSLGAPGGSYNEQFF. The DNA for the CDR3 is TGTGCCAGCTCCCTAGGGGCGCCCGGGGGTTCCTACAATGAGCAGTTCTTC. Together with reference TRBV18 and TRBJ2-1, the CDR3 gives the full variable domain: NAGVMQNPRHLVRRRGQEARLRCSPMKGHSHVYWYRQLPEEGLKFMVYLQKENIIDESGMPKERFSAEFPKEGPSILRIQQVVRGDSAAYFCASSLGAPGGSYNEQFFGPGTRLTVL.

V usage is TRBV19 and J usage is TRBJ2-1; 14 nucleotides agree with TRBD2. The CDR3 has 18 amino acids. Germline CDR1 is LNHDA and CDR2 is SQIVND (reference sequence). V lost 3 bases, J lost 2 bases, and 6 bases stayed unmatched. In DNA form, the CDR3 reads TGTGCCAGTAGTATGAGACTAGCGGGGGGGCCCCCCTACAATGAGCAGTTCTTC. Translated, it gives CASSMRLAGGPPYNEQFF.